This T cell receptor beta chain was obtained from a study of human T cells and chemical hapten exposure. Specified time point: pre-sensitization, week 0. The treatment: therapeutic diphenylcyclopropenone sensitization with weekly scalp DPC. A single record per CDR3 protein comes from TCRdb applying MiXCR to the RACE reads. This table holds about 380,000 distinct CDR3 sequences, approximately 5% found once. The source is a woman between 45 and 60 years old with alopecia areata. Some clones in this sample may be carry-over from other donors' samples. The source was whole blood, collected in connection with sensitization to the hapten diphenylcyclopropenone (DPC).

CDR3 residues: CASSYLAGTNYGYTF. CDR3 bases: TGTGCCAGCAGTTACTTGGCAGGGACTAACTATGGCTACACCTTC. The J gene is TRBJ1-2, the V gene TRBV6-2 or TRBV6-3; TRBD1 is a possible D gene (5 bases). Germline values: CDR1 MNHEY, CDR2 SVGEGT. V was pared by 1 base and J by 0 bases, with 9 bases between. The CDR3 length is 15 residues.